A single T cell receptor (beta chain) is shown here with its context. How the authors handled the data: Reference gene primer amplification yielded estimated nucleated cell counts. Sequenced by immunoSEQ multiplex PCR; TCRdb stores in-frame clones only, minus some. V and J calls and clone size are those listed in that table; D and trimming were worked out from the DNA. The sample carries more than 150,000 clones, 80% recorded once. The CDR3 contains 14 residues. Per the germline V gene, CDR1 is SQVTM and CDR2 is ANQGSEA. Trimming removed 1 base from V and 1 base from J; junction bases left unmatched: 2. The record originates from a study of blood T cell repertoires in COVID-19.

Sequencing was done on a sample of peripheral blood. This TCR came from a man between 60 and 75 years old with acute or convalescent COVID-19. The chain joins TRBV29-1 to TRBJ2-7, with 9 nucleotides matching TRBD2. The CDR3 protein is CSVEGAGGSYEQYF. The CDR3 DNA reads TGCAGCGTTGAAGGTGCGGGGGGGTCCTACGAGCAGTACTTC.